Reported below is one T cell receptor beta chain. PCR involved 60 Vbeta and 13 Jbeta primers. Assay: immunoSEQ multiplex PCR; the TCRdb copy retains only in-frame clones and omits some. The sample includes roughly 150,000 clones, over 70% of them seen just once. V was cut by 6 bases and J by 2 bases, with 21 bases left in between. This CDR3 has 17 residues. Germline CDR1 and CDR2: LNHDA and SQIVND (reference sequence). These data are taken from a study of cytomegalovirus exposure and HLA in healthy donors. This TCR came from a man younger than 45 in good health and CMV-seropositive. Sequences were obtained from PBMCs. The chain is built from TRBV19 and TRBJ2-3; TRBD2 is a possible D gene (6 bases). CDR3 protein: CASRAGPGVLFTDTQYF. Here the CDR3 DNA reads TGTGCCAGTAGGGCAGGACCGGGGGTACTCTTCACAGATACGCAGTATTTT.